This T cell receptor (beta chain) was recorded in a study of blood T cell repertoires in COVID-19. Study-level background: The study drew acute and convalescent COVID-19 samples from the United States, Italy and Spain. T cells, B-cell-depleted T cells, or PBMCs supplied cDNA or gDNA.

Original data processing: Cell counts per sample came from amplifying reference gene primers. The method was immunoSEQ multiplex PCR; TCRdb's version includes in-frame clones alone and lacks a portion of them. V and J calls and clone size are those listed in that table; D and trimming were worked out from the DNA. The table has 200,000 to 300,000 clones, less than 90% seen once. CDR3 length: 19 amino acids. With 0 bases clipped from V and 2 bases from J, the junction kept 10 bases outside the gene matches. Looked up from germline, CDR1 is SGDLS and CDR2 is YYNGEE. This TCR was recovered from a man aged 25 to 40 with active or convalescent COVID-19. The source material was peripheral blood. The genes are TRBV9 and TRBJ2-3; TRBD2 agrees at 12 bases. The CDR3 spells CASSVGLAGDGGDTDTQYF. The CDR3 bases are TGTGCCAGCAGCGTAGGACTAGCGGGGGACGGAGGGGACACAGATACGCAGTATTTT.